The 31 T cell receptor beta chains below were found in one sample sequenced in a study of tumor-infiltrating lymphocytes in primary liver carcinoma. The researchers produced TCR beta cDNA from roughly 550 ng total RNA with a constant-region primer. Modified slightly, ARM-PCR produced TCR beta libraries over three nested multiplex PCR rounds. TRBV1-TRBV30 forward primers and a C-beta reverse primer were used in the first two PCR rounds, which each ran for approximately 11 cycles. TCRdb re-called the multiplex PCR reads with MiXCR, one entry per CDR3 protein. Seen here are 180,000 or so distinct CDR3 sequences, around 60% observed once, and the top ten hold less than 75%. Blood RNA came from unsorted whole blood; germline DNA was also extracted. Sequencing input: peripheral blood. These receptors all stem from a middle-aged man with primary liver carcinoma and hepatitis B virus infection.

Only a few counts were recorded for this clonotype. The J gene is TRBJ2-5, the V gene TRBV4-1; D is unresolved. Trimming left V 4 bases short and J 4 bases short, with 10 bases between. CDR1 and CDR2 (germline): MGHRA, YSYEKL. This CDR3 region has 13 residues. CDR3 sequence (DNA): TGCGCCAGCAGCCTGCTAGAAGCAGAGACCCAGTACTTC. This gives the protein CASSLLEAETQYF.

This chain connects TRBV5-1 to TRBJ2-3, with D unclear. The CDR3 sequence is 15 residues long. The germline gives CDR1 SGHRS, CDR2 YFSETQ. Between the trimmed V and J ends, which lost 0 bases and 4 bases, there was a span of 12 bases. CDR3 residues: CASSLVLDQADTQYF. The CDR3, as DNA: TGCGCCAGCAGCTTGGTTCTAGATCAAGCAGATACGCAGTATTTT.

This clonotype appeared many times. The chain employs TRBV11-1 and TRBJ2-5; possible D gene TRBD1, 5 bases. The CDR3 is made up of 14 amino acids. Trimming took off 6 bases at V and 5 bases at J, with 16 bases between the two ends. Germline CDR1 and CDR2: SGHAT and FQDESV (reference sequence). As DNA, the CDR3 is TGTGCCAGCAGGAACAAGCAGGGTTGGGAGACCCAGTACTTC. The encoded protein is CASRNKQGWETQYF.

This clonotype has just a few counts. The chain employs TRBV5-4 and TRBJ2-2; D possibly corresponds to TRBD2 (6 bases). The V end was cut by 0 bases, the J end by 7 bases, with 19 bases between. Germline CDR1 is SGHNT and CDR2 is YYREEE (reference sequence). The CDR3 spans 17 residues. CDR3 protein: CASSLDGGSSVGGELFF. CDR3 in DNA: TGTGCCAGCAGCTTGGATGGGGGGTCTAGCGTTGGCGGGGAGCTGTTTTTT.

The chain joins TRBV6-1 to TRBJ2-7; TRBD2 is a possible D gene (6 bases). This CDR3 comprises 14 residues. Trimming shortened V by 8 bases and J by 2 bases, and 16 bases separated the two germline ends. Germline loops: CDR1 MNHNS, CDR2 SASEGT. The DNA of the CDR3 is TGTGCCAGCTCCGCGGGGAGCGGGCCCTACGAGCAGTACTTC. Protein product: CASSAGSGPYEQYF.

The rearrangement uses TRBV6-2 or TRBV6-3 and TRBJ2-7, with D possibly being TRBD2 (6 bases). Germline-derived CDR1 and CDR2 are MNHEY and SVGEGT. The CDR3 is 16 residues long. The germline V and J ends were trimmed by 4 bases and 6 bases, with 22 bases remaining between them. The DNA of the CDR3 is TGTGCCAGCAGTTCCCACCGGATAGCGGAGTCCCTCGAGCAGTACTTC. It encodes CASSSHRIAESLEQYF.

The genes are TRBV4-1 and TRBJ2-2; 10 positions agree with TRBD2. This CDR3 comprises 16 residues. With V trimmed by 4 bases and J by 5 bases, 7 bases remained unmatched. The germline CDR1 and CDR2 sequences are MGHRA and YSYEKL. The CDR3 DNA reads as TGCGCCAGCAGCCCATCTACTAGCGGGATTACCGGGGAGCTGTTTTTT. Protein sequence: CASSPSTSGITGELFF.

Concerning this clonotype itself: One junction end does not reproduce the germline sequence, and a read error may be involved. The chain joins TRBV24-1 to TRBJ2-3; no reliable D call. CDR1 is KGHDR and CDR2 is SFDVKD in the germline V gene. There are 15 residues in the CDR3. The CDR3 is CATSDPRQSTDTQYF. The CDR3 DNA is TGCGCCACCAGTGATCCCCGGCAGAGCACAGATACGCAGTATTTT.

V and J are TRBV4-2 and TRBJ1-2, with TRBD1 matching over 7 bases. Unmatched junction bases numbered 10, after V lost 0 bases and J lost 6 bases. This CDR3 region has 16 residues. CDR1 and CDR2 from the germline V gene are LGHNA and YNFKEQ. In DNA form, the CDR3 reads TGTGCCAGCAGCCAAGAAGGGCAGGGGGGCAACAATGGCTACACCTTC. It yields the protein CASSQEGQGGNNGYTF.

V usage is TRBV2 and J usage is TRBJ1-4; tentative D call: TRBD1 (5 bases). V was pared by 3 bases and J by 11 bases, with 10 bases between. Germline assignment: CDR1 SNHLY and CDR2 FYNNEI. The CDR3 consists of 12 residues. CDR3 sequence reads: CASSDKWGKLFF. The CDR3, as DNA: TGTGCCAGCAGTGATAAGTGGGGGAAACTGTTTTTT.

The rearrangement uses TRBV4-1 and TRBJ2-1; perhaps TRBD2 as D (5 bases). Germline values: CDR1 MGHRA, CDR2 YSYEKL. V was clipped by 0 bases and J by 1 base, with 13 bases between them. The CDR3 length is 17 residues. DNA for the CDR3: TGCGCCAGCAGCCAAGATTCGAGGCGGGCTTCCTACAATGAGCAGTTCTTC. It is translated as CASSQDSRRASYNEQFF.

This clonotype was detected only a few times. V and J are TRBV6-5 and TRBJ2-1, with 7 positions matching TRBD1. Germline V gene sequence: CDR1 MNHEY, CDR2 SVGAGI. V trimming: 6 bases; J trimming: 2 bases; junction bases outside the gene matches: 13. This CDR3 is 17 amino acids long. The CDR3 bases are TGTGCCAGCAGGGTCACAGGGGCAATCGATACCTACAATGAGCAGTTCTTC. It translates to CASRVTGAIDTYNEQFF.

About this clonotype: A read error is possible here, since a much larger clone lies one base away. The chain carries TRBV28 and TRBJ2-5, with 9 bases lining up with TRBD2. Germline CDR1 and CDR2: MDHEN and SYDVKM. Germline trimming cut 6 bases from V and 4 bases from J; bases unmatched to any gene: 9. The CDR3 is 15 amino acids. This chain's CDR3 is CASSRLAEYRETQYF. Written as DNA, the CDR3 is TGTGCCAGCAGCCGACTAGCGGAATATCGAGAGACCCAGTACTTC.

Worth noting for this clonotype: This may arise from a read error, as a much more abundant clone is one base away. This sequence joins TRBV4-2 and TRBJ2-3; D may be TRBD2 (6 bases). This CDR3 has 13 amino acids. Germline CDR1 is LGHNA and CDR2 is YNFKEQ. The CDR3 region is CVSSQGEADTQYF. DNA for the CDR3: TGTGTCAGCAGCCAAGGGGAGGCAGATACGCAGTATTTT.

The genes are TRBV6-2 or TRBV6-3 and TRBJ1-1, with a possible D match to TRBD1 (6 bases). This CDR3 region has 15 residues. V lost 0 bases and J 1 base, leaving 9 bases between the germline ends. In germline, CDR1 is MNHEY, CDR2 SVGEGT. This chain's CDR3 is CASSYSMGANTEAFF. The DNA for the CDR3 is TGTGCCAGCAGTTACTCGATGGGGGCGAACACTGAAGCTTTCTTT.

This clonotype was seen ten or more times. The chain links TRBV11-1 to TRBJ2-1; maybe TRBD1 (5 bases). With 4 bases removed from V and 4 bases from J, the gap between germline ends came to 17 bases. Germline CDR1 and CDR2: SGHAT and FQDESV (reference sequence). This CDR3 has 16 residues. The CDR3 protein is CASSYSTGGSYNEQFF. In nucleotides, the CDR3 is TGTGCCAGCAGCTATTCTACAGGTGGCAGTTACAATGAGCAGTTCTTC.

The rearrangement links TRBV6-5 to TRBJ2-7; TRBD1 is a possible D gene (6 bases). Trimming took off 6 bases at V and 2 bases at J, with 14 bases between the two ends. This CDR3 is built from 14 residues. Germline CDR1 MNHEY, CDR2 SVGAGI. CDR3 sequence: CASSRVKGAYEQYF. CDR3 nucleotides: TGTGCCAGCAGCCGGGTCAAGGGGGCCTACGAGCAGTACTTC.

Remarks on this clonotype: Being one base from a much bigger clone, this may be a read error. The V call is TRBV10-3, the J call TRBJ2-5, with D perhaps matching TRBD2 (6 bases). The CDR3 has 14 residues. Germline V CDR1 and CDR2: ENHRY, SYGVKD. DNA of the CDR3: TGTGCCATCAGTGAGTCTAGCGGACAAGGGACCCAGTACTTC. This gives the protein CAISESSGQGTQYF.

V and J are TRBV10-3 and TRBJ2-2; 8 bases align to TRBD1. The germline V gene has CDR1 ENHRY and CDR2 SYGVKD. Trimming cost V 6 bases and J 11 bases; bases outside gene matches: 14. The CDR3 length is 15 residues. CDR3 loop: CAIRDRAGLSGELFF. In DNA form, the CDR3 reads TGTGCCATCAGGGACAGGGCAGGACTCAGCGGTGAGCTGTTTTTT.

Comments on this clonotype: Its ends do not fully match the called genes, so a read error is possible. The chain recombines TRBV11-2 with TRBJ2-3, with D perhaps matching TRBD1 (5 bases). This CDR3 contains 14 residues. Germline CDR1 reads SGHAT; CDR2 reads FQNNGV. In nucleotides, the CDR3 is TGTACCAGCAGATTAGAAGGGGGCACAGATACGCAGTATTTT. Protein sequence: CTSRLEGGTDTQYF.

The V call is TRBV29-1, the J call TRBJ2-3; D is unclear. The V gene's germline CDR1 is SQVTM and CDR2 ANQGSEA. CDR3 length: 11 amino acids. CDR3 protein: CTGQITDTQYF. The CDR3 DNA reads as TGCACCGGTCAAATCACAGATACGCAGTATTTT.

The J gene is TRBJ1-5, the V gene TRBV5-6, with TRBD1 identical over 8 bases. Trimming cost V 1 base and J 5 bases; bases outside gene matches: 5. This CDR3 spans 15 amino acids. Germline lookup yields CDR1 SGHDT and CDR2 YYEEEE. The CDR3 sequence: CASSLTGQGDQPQHF. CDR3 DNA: TGTGCCAGCAGCTTGACCGGACAGGGCGATCAGCCCCAGCATTTT.

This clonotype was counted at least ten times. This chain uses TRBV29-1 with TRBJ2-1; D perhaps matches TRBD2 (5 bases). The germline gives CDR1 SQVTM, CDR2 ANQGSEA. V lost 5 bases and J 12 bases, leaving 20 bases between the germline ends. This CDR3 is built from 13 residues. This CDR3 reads CSVIGGRAGLQFF. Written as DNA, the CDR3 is TGCAGCGTTATTGGTGGTCGGGCGGGTCTGCAGTTCTTC.

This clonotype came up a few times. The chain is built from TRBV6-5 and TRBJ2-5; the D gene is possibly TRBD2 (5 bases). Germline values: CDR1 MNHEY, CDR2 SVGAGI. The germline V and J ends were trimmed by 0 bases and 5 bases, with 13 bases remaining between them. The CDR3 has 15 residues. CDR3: CASSYSSSRGETQYF. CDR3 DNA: TGTGCCAGCAGTTACTCTTCATCCCGCGGGGAGACCCAGTACTTC.

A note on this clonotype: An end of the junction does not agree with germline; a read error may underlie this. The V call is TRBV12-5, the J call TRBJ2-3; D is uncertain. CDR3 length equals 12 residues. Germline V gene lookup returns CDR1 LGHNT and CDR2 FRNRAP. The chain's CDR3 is CVSGLAQDTQYF. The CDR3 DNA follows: TGTGTTAGTGGTTTGGCGCAGGATACGCAGTATTTT.

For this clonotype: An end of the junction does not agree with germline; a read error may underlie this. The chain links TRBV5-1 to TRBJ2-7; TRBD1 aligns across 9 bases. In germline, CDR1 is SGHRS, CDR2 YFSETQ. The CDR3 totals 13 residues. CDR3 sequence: CASRGTGFYVQYF. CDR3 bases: TGCGCCAGCAGGGGGACAGGGTTCTACGTGCAGTACTTC. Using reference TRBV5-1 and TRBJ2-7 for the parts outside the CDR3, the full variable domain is KAGVTQTPRYLIKTRGQQVTLSCSPISGHRSVSWYQQTPGQGLQFLFEYFSETQRNKGNFPGRFSGRQFSNSRSEMNVSTLELGDSALYLCASRGTGFYVQYFGPGTRLTVT.

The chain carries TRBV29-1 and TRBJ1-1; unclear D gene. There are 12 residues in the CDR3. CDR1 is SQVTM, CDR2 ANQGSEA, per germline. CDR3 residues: CIAYQRNTEAFF. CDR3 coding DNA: TGCATCGCCTATCAAAGGAACACTGAAGCTTTCTTT.

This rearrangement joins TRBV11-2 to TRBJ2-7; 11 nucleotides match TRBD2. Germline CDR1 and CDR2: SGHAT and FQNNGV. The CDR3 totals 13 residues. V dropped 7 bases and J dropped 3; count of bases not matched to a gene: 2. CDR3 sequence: CASKLAGDYEQYF. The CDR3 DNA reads TGTGCCAGCAAACTAGCGGGAGACTACGAGCAGTACTTC.

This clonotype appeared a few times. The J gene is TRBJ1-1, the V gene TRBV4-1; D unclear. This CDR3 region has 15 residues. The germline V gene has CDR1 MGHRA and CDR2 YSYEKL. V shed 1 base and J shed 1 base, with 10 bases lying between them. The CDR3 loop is CASSQGVTANTEAFF. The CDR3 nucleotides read TGCGCCAGCAGCCAAGGTGTGACGGCGAACACTGAAGCTTTCTTT.

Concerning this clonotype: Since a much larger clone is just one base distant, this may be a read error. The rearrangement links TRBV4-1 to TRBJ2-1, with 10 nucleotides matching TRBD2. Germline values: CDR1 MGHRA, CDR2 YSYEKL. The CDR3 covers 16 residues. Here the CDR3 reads CTSSPILAGSYNEQFF. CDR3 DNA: TGCACCAGCTCCCCAATACTAGCGGGAAGCTACAATGAGCAGTTCTTC.

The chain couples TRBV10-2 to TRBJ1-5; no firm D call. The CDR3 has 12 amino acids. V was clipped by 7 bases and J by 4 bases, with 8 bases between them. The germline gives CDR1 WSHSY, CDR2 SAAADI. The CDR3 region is CASTHLNQPQHF. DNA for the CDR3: TGCGCCAGCACACATTTAAATCAGCCCCAGCATTTT.